This T cell receptor (beta chain) was sequenced in a study of blood T cell repertoires in COVID-19. Study overall: COVID-19 samples collected from the United States, Italy and Spain covered acute and convalescent phases.

Patients at the Seattle site were enrolled during active infection and followed longitudinally. Trimming removed 5 bases at V and 6 bases at J, with 13 bases between. The length of the CDR3 is 13 residues. The germline V gene encodes CDR1 LNHNV and CDR2 YYDKDF (reference sequence). Clones were read by immunoSEQ multiplex PCR, and TCRdb kept only the in-frame ones, dropping some. The profile shows 140,000 or so clones, 88% of them singletons. The origin of this receptor is a human donor with COVID-19, enrolled during active disease. The donor label of this sample is uncertain. What was sequenced was peripheral blood. The rearrangement uses TRBV15 and TRBJ1-2; a possible D gene is TRBD1 (5 bases). The CDR3 here is CATSPRGGDGYTF. The CDR3 DNA reads as TGTGCCACCAGCCCTCGCGGGGGTGATGGCTACACCTTC.